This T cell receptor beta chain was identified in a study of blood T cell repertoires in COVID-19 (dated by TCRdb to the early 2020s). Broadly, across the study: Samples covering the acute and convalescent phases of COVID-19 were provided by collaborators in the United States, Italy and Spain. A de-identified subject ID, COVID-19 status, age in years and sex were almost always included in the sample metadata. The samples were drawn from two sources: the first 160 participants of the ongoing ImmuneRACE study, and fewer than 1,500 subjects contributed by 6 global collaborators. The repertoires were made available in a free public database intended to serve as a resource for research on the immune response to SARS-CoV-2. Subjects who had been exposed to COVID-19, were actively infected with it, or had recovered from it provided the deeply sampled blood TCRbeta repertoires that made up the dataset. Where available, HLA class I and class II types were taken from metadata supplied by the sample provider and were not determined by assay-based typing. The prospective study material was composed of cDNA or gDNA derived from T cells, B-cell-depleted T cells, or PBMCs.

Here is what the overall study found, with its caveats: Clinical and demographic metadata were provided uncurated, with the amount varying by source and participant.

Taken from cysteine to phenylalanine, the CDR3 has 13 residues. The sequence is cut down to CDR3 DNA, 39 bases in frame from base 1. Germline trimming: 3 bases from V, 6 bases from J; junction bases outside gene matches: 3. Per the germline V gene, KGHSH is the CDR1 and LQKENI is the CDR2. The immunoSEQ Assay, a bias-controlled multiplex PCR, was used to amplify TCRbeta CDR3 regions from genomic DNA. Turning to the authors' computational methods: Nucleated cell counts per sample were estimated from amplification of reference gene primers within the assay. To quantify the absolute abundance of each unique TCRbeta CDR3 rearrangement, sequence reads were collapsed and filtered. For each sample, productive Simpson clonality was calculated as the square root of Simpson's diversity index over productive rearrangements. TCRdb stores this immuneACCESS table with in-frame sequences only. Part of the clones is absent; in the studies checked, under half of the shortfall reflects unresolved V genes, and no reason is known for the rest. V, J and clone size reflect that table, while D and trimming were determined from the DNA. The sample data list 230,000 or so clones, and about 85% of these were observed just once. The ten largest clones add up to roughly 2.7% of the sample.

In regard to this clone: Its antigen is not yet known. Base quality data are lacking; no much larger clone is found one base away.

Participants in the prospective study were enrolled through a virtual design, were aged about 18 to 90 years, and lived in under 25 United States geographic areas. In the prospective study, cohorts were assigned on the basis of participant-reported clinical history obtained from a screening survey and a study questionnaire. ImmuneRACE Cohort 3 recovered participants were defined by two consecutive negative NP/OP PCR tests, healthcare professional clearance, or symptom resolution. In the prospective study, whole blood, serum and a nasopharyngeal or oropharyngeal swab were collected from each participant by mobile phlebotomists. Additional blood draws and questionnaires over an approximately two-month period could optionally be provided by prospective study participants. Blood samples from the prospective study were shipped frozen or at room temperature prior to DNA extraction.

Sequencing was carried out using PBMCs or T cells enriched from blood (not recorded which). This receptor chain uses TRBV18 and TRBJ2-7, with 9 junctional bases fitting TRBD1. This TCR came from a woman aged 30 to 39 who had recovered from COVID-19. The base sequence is TGTGCCAGCTCACCGGGACAGGGCGTCGAGCAGTACTTC. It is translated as CASSPGQGVEQYF.